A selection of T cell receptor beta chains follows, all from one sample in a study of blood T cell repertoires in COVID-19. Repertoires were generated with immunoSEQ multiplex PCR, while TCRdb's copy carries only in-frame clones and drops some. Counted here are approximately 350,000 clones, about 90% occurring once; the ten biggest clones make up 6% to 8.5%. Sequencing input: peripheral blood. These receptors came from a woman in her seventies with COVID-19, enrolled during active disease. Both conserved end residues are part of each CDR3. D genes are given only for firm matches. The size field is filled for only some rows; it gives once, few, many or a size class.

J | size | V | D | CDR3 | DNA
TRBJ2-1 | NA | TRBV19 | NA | CASTQGTGSYNEQFF | TGTGCCAGTACCCAAGGGACTGGTTCCTACAATGAGCAGTTCTTC
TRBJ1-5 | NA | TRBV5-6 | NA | CASSRTAEGPQHF | TGTGCCAGCAGCCGGACAGCAGAGGGGCCCCAGCATTTT
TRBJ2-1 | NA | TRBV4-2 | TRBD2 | CASSQESSGGVNDEQFF | TGTGCCAGCAGCCAAGAATCTAGCGGGGGGGTTAACGATGAGCAGTTCTTC
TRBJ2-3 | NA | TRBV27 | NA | CASSTGSDTQYF | TGTGCCAGCAGTACAGGGTCAGATACGCAGTATTTT
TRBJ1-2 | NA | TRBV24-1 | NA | CATSDSKQGYTF | TGTGCCACCAGTGATTCCAAACAGGGATACACCTTC
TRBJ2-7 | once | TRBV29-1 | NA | CSVGLSYEQYF | TGCAGCGTGGGACTCTCCTACGAGCAGTACTTC
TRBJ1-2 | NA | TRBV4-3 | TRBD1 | CASSQNQGELDGYTF | TGCGCCAGCAGCCAAAATCAGGGGGAGCTGGATGGCTACACCTTC
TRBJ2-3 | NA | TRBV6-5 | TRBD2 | CASRPGGLASDTQYF | TGTGCCAGCAGGCCGGGGGGACTAGCGTCAGATACGCAGTATTTT
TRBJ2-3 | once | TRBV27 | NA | CASSSLILVTDTQYF | TGTGCCAGCAGTTCCCTCATACTAGTTACAGATACGCAGTATTTT
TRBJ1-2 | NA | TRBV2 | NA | CASRELTNYGYTF | TGTGCCAGCAGGGAGTTAACTAACTATGGCTACACCTTC
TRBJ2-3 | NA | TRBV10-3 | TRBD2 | CAISESLAGGLTDTQYF | TGTGCCATCAGTGAGTCTCTAGCGGGGGGTTTGACAGATACGCAGTATTTT
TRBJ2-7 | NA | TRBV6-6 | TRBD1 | CASSYGQGAYEQYF | TGTGCCAGCAGTTACGGACAGGGCGCCTACGAGCAGTACTTC
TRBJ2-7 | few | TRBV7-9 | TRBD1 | CASSPGTGGREQYF | TGTGCCAGCAGCCCTGGGACAGGGGGGAGGGAGCAGTACTTC
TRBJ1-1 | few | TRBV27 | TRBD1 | CASSPGTGGEAFF | TGTGCCAGCAGTCCAGGGACAGGGGGAGAAGCTTTCTTT
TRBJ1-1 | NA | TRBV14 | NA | CASSRTTRSEAFF | TGTGCCAGCAGCCGGACTACCCGGTCTGAAGCTTTCTTT
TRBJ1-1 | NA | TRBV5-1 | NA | CASSLTYLNTEAFF | TGCGCCAGCAGCTTGACTTACCTGAACACTGAAGCTTTCTTT
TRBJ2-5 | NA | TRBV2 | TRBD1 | CASSGQGRETQYF | TGTGCCAGCAGCGGACAGGGCCGAGAGACCCAGTACTTC
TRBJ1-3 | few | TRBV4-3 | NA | CASSQDSGSAGNTIYF | TGCGCCAGCAGCCAAGATTCGGGGTCAGCTGGAAACACCATATATTTT
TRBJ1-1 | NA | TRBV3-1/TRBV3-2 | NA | CASRHLGGEAFF | TGTGCCAGCAGACACCTGGGGGGTGAAGCTTTCTTT
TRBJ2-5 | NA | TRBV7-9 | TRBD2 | CASSSGLAGKQETQYF | TGTGCCAGCAGCTCGGGACTAGCGGGGAAGCAAGAGACCCAGTACTTC
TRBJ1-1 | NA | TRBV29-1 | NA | CSVNNVIYTEAFF | TGCAGCGTGAACAACGTAATTTATACTGAAGCTTTCTTT
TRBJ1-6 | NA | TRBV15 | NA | CATSGTQDNSPLHF | TGTGCCACCAGCGGGACACAAGATAATTCACCCCTCCACTTT
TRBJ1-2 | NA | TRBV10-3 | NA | CAISETGSYGYTF | TGTGCCATCAGTGAAACAGGGAGCTATGGCTACACCTTC
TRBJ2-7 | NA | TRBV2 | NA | CASSFYSGTPYF | TGTGCCAGCAGCTTCTATTCCGGGACACCGTACTTC
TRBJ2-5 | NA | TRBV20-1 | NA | CSASGAGETQYF | TGCAGTGCTAGTGGGGCCGGAGAGACCCAGTACTTC
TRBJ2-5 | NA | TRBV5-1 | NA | CASSSGGGRQETQYF | TGCGCCAGCAGCTCCGGAGGAGGAAGGCAAGAGACCCAGTACTTC